This record covers a single T cell receptor (beta chain). Its antigen is currently unknown. As for time point: blood at routine non-recurrence follow-up after resection. From tumor, nontumor lung or frozen PBMC, whole RNA was taken unsorted for sequencing. These data come from a study of spatial heterogeneity in lung cancer. Whole-study context: PBMC collected at follow-up were sequenced when available, a median of around 2 years after resection. The average appearance count of each unique TCR and UMI combination in raw reads was more than 9.5.

TCRdb reanalysed the 5' RACE reads using MiXCR and keeps one entry per CDR3 protein. The sample consists of more than 15,000 distinct CDR3 sequences, about a fifth of them appearing once. Findings and caveats of the study: There were more appearances of ubiquitous expanded tumor TCRs in blood at resection than at follow-up.

The clonotype comes from a male donor with early-stage non-small cell lung cancer. Sequencing was performed on PBMCs, taken at follow-up.

For the CDR3, the DNA is TGTGCCAGCAGCCTGAATGGCGGGGTGGCTTTCTTT. As protein: CASSLNGGVAFF. This chain joins TRBV28 and TRBJ1-1, with no clear D. The ends were cut back, 6 bases at V and 11 bases at J, with 16 bases in the middle. The CDR3 length is 12 residues. CDR1 is MDHEN, CDR2 SYDVKM, per germline. The whole variable domain, filled in from reference TRBV28 and TRBJ1-1, reads DVKVTQSSRYLVKRTGEKVFLECVQDMDHENMFWYRQDPGLGLRLIYFSYDVKMKEKGDIPEGYSVSREKKERFSLILESASTNQTSMYLCASSLNGGVAFFGQGTRLTVV.